Listed below are T cell receptor beta chains from one sample, sequenced in a study of blood T cells in healthy people across ages. TCRdb ran MiXCR on the 5' RACE reads and lists one entry per CDR3 protein. The table has about 670,000 distinct CDR3 sequences, roughly 41% seen once. Sequenced: blood. The source is an older man in good health. Each CDR3 is given with its conserved first and last residue. Fields, in order: J gene, V gene, clone size, D gene, CDR3 protein, CDR3 DNA. A D gene is named only where the DNA matches it firmly. Some rows mark clone size as missing; the rest say once, few, many or name a class of expanded clone.

>TRBJ2-7|TRBV12-3/TRBV12-4|.|TRBD2
CASRPSSGGFSYEQYF
TGTGCCAGCAGACCATCTAGCGGGGGTTTTTCCTACGAGCAGTACTTC
>TRBJ2-1|TRBV3-1|many|.
CASSHRGSADEQFF
TGTGCCAGCAGCCACCGGGGGTCGGCGGATGAGCAGTTCTTC
>TRBJ2-5|TRBV28|few|TRBD2
CASSLYSGGQETQYF
TGTGCCAGCAGTTTATATAGCGGGGGCCAAGAGACCCAGTACTTC
>TRBJ2-3|TRBV7-2|few|.
CASSSRFTRTTDTQYF
TGTGCCAGCAGCTCAAGGTTCACTAGGACCACAGATACGCAGTATTTT
>TRBJ2-7|TRBV25-1|few|TRBD1
CASSESGQGLGEQYF
TGTGCCAGCAGTGAATCGGGACAGGGGCTAGGGGAGCAGTACTTC
>TRBJ2-7|TRBV5-1|.|TRBD2
CASSSHWTSGPSSYEQYF
TGCGCCAGCAGCTCCCATTGGACTAGCGGGCCTTCCTCCTACGAGCAGTACTTC
>TRBJ2-1|TRBV18|.|TRBD2
CASSPLAGSHNEQFF
TGTGCCAGCTCACCATTAGCGGGAAGCCACAATGAGCAGTTCTTC
>TRBJ1-2|TRBV28|.|.
CASSLGYPANYGYTF
TGTGCCAGCAGTTTAGGGTACCCAGCGAACTATGGCTACACCTTC
>TRBJ2-5|TRBV30|.|.
CAWTTWGDATQYF
TGTGCCTGGACCACATGGGGGGATGCGACCCAGTACTTC
>TRBJ2-2|TRBV6-4|few|.
CASRLDGNTGELFF
TGTGCCAGCAGATTGGACGGGAACACCGGGGAGCTGTTTTTT